Below are 28 T cell receptor beta chains sequenced from a single sample in a study of T cell responses to AZD1222 COVID-19 vaccine. Clones were read by immunoSEQ multiplex PCR, and TCRdb kept only the in-frame ones, dropping some. The sample contains about 110,000 clones, around 90% of which appear only once. The sequenced sample was peripheral blood, obtained on day 0 of AZD1222 vaccination. The receptor set was obtained from an adult in good health.

The chain employs TRBV27 and TRBJ1-1; tentatively, D is TRBD1 (6 bases). V gave up 7 bases and J gave up 4 bases, with 19 bases separating them. The CDR3 has 15 residues. CDR1 is MNHEY and CDR2 is SMNVEV in the germline V gene (reference sequence). In DNA, the CDR3 is TGTGCCAGCATTAAATTCAGGGGAGAAGGCACTGAAGCTTTCTTT. Translation: CASIKFRGEGTEAFF.

The table lists this clone with a count of one. The rearrangement links TRBV11-3 to TRBJ1-6, with D hard to call. The CDR3 has 14 residues. Between the trimmed V and J ends, which lost 5 bases and 6 bases, there was a span of 11 bases. Germline V gene sequence: CDR1 SGHNT, CDR2 YENEEA. The CDR3 DNA reads TGTGCCAGCAGCATCCGGGCCGGTAATTCACCCCTCCACTTT. This gives the protein CASSIRAGNSPLHF. The full variable domain, rest sourced from reference TRBV11-3 and TRBJ1-6, is EAGVVQSPRYKIIEKKQPVAFWCNPISGHNTLYWYLQNLGQGPELLIRYENEEAVDDSQLPKDRFSAERLKGVDSTLKIQPAELGDSAVYLCASSIRAGNSPLHFGNGTRLTVT.

V and J are TRBV29-1 and TRBJ1-2, with D possibly TRBD1 on 5 matching bases. V gave up 4 bases and J gave up 3 bases, with 9 bases separating them. Germline CDR1 SQVTM, CDR2 ANQGSEA. The CDR3 loop spans 12 amino acids. CDR3 sequence reads: CSVGQSDYGYTF. CDR3 nucleotide sequence: TGCAGCGTTGGACAGTCCGACTATGGCTACACCTTC.

J is TRBJ1-4 and V is TRBV9; maybe TRBD1 (5 bases). The V gene's germline CDR1 is SGDLS and CDR2 YYNGEE. CDR3 size: 14 residues. V was shortened by 3 bases and J by 8 bases, with 14 bases between the two germline ends. CDR3 loop: CASSEDIRGEKLFF. CDR3 sequence (DNA): TGTGCCAGCAGCGAAGACATTCGGGGCGAAAAACTGTTTTTT. The whole variable domain, filled in from reference TRBV9 and TRBJ1-4, reads DSGVTQTPKHLITATGQRVTLRCSPRSGDLSVYWYQQSLDQGLQFLIQYYNGEERAKGNILERFSAQQFPDLHSELNLSSLELGDSALYFCASSEDIRGEKLFFGSGTQLSVL.

This sequence joins TRBV30 and TRBJ1-1, with D hard to call. Trimming shortened V by 3 bases and J by 4 bases, and 12 bases separated the two germline ends. This CDR3 is 13 amino acids long. CDR1 and CDR2 (germline): GTSNPN, SVGIG (reference sequence). For the CDR3, the DNA is TGTGCCTGGAGGGAGAGGGCTATCACTGAAGCTTTCTTT. Translated, it gives CAWRERAITEAFF. Looking up the rest from reference TRBV30 and TRBJ1-1 gives the full variable domain: SQTIHQWPATLVQPVGSPLSLECTVEGTSNPNLYWYRQAAGRGLQLLFYSVGIGQISSEVPQNLSASRPQDRQFILSSKKLLLSDSGFYLCAWRERAITEAFFGQGTRLTVV.

This clone was recorded at least ten times. V gene TRBV9 combines with J gene TRBJ2-7; 12 nucleotides agree with TRBD2. Germline V lookup: CDR1 SGDLS, CDR2 YYNGEE. The V gene end was trimmed by 3 bases and the J gene end by 6 bases; junction bases not matched to a gene: 7. The CDR3 contains 15 residues. The chain's CDR3 is CASSAMTSGSFEQYF. CDR3 bases: TGTGCCAGCAGCGCAATGACTAGCGGGAGCTTCGAGCAGTACTTC.

The chain employs TRBV7-9 and TRBJ1-5; no clear D. V lost 0 bases to trimming and J lost 7 bases, with 4 bases between them. The length of the CDR3 is 12 residues. Germline V CDR1 and CDR2: SEHNR, FQNEAQ (reference sequence). Here the CDR3 DNA reads TGTGCCAGCAGCTTAGCGACACAGCCCCAGCATTTT. Translation gives CASSLATQPQHF.

The rearrangement uses TRBV4-3 and TRBJ1-4; no clear D gene. The V and J ends lost 4 bases and 0 bases respectively, with 9 bases between them. In germline, CDR1 is LGHNA, CDR2 YSLEER. This CDR3 has 15 residues. The CDR3 sequence: CASSLFTATNEKLFF. DNA of the CDR3: TGCGCCAGCAGCCTCTTCACGGCAACTAATGAAAAACTGTTTTTT.

The rearrangement links TRBV6-2 or TRBV6-3 to TRBJ1-5, with a tentative D call TRBD1 (6 bases). Trimming cost V 6 bases and J 3 bases, with 12 bases left between them. The CDR3 consists of 14 residues. Per the germline V gene, CDR1 is MNHEY and CDR2 is SVGEGT. DNA for the CDR3: TGTGCCAGCAGCCTTACAGGGAACAATCAGCCCCAGCATTTT. Amino acid sequence: CASSLTGNNQPQHF.

This rearrangement joins TRBV7-9 to TRBJ1-6; 7 bases are a match to TRBD1. J lost 6 bases, V lost 5 bases, and 7 bases had no gene match. The CDR3 is 15 residues long. CDR1 and CDR2 (germline): SEHNR, FQNEAQ (reference sequence). For the CDR3, the DNA is TGTGCCAGCAGCCCCCGGGACAGTCCTAATTCACCCCTCCACTTT. This gives the protein CASSPRDSPNSPLHF.

The chain couples TRBV7-2 to TRBJ2-4, with unresolved D. There are 15 residues in the CDR3. The germline gives CDR1 SGHTA, CDR2 FQGNSA. Deletions cut 4 bases from V and 1 base from J, with 11 bases between. CDR3: CASSSGPQAKNIQYF. The CDR3 coding sequence is TGTGCCAGCAGCTCCGGGCCCCAGGCCAAAAACATTCAGTACTTC.

V is TRBV4-3 and J is TRBJ2-1; TRBD1 matches 8 bases. The CDR3 totals 15 residues. Germline-derived CDR1 and CDR2 are LGHNA and YSLEER. Germline trimming cut 4 bases from V and 1 base from J; bases unmatched to any gene: 3. The CDR3 sequence: CASSRTGGSYNEQFF. The CDR3, as DNA: TGCGCCAGCAGCCGCACAGGGGGGTCCTACAATGAGCAGTTCTTC.

The V and J genes are TRBV10-3 and TRBJ1-1, with D unresolved. The CDR3 is 13 amino acids. Trimming shortened V by 3 bases and J by 0 bases, and 5 bases separated the two germline ends. In germline, CDR1 is ENHRY, CDR2 SYGVKD. CDR3 amino acids: CAISDQVNTEAFF. CDR3 coding DNA: TGTGCCATCAGTGATCAGGTGAACACTGAAGCTTTCTTT.

The rearrangement uses TRBV24-1 and TRBJ1-4; a weak D match, TRBD1 (5 bases). V gave up 3 bases and J gave up 6 bases, with 16 bases separating them. CDR1 is KGHDR, CDR2 SFDVKD, per germline. The CDR3 is 16 amino acids. Here the CDR3 reads CATSDRRAEGYEKLFF. DNA of the CDR3: TGTGCCACCAGTGATCGGAGGGCCGAGGGGTATGAAAAACTGTTTTTT.

This clone was detected only once. In nucleotides, the CDR3 is TGTGCCAGCAGGCCCCTAGCGGGCGCGAACACCGGGGAGCTGTTTTTT. Protein: CASRPLAGANTGELFF. The chain joins TRBV27 to TRBJ2-2; 8 nucleotides align to TRBD2. V was clipped by 6 bases and J by 0 bases; unmatched bases: 6. This CDR3 has 16 amino acids. CDR1 and CDR2 (germline): MNHEY, SMNVEV (reference sequence).

The gene calls are TRBV16 and TRBJ1-2; perhaps TRBD1 as D (6 bases). Germline lookup yields CDR1 KGHSY and CDR2 FQNENV. Trimming cost V 2 bases and J 6 bases, with 13 bases left between them. The CDR3 loop spans 14 amino acids. CDR3 sequence: CASSQKGGENGYTF. The CDR3 coding sequence is TGTGCCAGCAGCCAAAAGGGGGGCGAGAATGGCTACACCTTC.

CDR3: CASSLKREVGDTQYF. DNA for the CDR3: TGCGCCAGCAGCTTAAAGCGGGAAGTAGGAGATACGCAGTATTTT. The V gene is TRBV5-1, the J gene TRBJ2-3, with 7 bases aligning to TRBD2. The germline gives CDR1 SGHRS, CDR2 YFSETQ. The CDR3 is made up of 15 amino acids. The V and J ends lost 2 bases and 5 bases, in that order; junction bases with no gene match: 8.

J is TRBJ2-7 and V is TRBV10-2; TRBD1 might be the D (6 bases). Germline CDR1 reads WSHSY; CDR2 reads SAAADI. V lost 2 bases to trimming and J lost 5 bases, with 22 bases between them. The CDR3 is 17 amino acids. CDR3 coding DNA: TGCGCCAGCAGTGAGCCATCCAACCTGGGACAAATTGACGAGCAGTACTTC. It yields the protein CASSEPSNLGQIDEQYF.

The chain is built from TRBV6-2 or TRBV6-3 and TRBJ1-1, with D possibly TRBD1 on 5 matching bases. V lost 5 bases to trimming and J lost 6 bases, with 16 bases between them. CDR3 size: 14 residues. Germline V gives CDR1 MNHEY, CDR2 SVGEGT. CDR3 loop: CASSPSAGPAEAFF. The CDR3, as DNA: TGTGCCAGCAGTCCCTCGGCGGGGCCAGCTGAAGCTTTCTTT.

This chain joins TRBV11-3 and TRBJ2-5; TRBD1 matches at 8 bases. CDR3 length: 16 amino acids. The V gene end was trimmed by 4 bases and the J gene end by 0 bases; junction bases not matched to a gene: 7. The germline V gene has CDR1 SGHNT and CDR2 YENEEA. CDR3 coding DNA: TGTGCCAGCAGCTCCGGACAGGGAAGAGACCAAGAGACCCAGTACTTC. This encodes CASSSGQGRDQETQYF.

The chain combines TRBV2 with TRBJ2-7, with TRBD1 matching 10 bases. The trim removed 5 bases at V and 4 bases at J, leaving 8 bases unmatched. Germline V gene sequence: CDR1 SNHLY, CDR2 FYNNEI. The CDR3 spans 15 residues. The CDR3 loop reads CASSRTGGESYEQYF. CDR3 DNA: TGTGCCAGCAGTCGGACAGGGGGGGAGTCTTACGAGCAGTACTTC.

V is TRBV7-2 and J is TRBJ1-1; 8 positions agree with TRBD1. The CDR3 is made up of 13 amino acids. Germline V lookup: CDR1 SGHTA, CDR2 FQGNSA. With V trimmed by 6 bases and J by 7 bases, 7 bases remained unmatched. CDR3 coding DNA: TGTGCCAGCAGTTCGGACAGGGCCTATGAAGCTTTCTTT. Encoded protein: CASSSDRAYEAFF. Filled out from reference TRBV7-2 and TRBJ1-1, the complete variable domain reads GAGVSQSPSNKVTEKGKDVELRCDPISGHTALYWYRQSLGQGLEFLIYFQGNSAPDKSGLPSDRFSAERTGGSVSTLTIQRTQQEDSAVYLCASSSDRAYEAFFGQGTRLTVV.

This chain uses TRBV5-8 with TRBJ2-1, with 10 nucleotides matching TRBD2. CDR1 is SGHTS, CDR2 YDEGEE, per germline. The CDR3 consists of 15 residues. V shed 5 bases, J shed 6 bases, and the junction held 8 bases outside the gene matches. CDR3 amino acids: CASRVVGLAFNEQFF. CDR3 bases: TGTGCCAGCAGAGTGGTGGGACTAGCGTTCAATGAGCAGTTCTTC.

The V gene is TRBV6-2 or TRBV6-3, the J gene TRBJ1-1; the match to TRBD1 covers 7 bases. The CDR3 is 17 amino acids. Germline values: CDR1 MNHEY, CDR2 SVGEGT. J lost 4 bases, V lost 4 bases, and 15 bases had no gene match. The CDR3 DNA sequence: TGTGCCAGCAGTTCCTTCGAAGGGGGCTGGGTGGGCACTGAAGCTTTCTTT. This gives the protein CASSSFEGGWVGTEAFF.

J is TRBJ2-3 and V is TRBV6-4; D not resolved. The CDR3 runs to 14 residues. Germline assignment: CDR1 MRHNA and CDR2 SNTAGT. Trimming removed 7 bases at V and 0 bases at J, with 11 bases between. The CDR3 region is CASKVQPSTDTQYF. The CDR3 DNA sequence: TGTGCCAGCAAGGTGCAACCTAGCACAGATACGCAGTATTTT.

The chain couples TRBV6-4 to TRBJ1-1; D call uncertain. The germline gives CDR1 MRHNA, CDR2 SNTAGT. Trimming took 0 bases from V and 6 from J, leaving 5 bases between them. The CDR3 length is 12 residues. The CDR3: CASSDSWAEAFF. The CDR3 DNA reads as TGTGCCAGCAGTGACTCGTGGGCTGAAGCTTTCTTT.

The V and J genes are TRBV9 and TRBJ2-6; no firm D call. CDR1 SGDLS and CDR2 YYNGEE come from the germline V gene. Trimming pared 4 bases from V and 1 base from J, leaving 6 bases between. The CDR3 contains 14 residues. CDR3 nucleotides: TGTGCCAGCAGCTTGCCTTCTGGGGCCAACGTCCTGACTTTC. It is translated as CASSLPSGANVLTF.

This chain links TRBV19 with TRBJ1-4; unclear D gene. The CDR3 is 15 amino acids. Germline assignment: CDR1 LNHDA and CDR2 SQIVND (reference sequence). The V and J ends lost 3 bases and 3 bases respectively, with 11 bases between them. The CDR3 nucleotides are TGTGCCAGTAGTATCAATGAGGCCCCTAATGAAAAACTGTTTTTT. Protein: CASSINEAPNEKLFF.